Following are 15 T cell receptor beta chains from one sample sequenced in a study of T cells in Graves' hyperthyroidism and ophthalmopathy (dated by TCRdb to the late 2010s). The library was produced with multiplex PCR. Sequencing instrument: Illumina HiSeq 2000. The TCR beta CDR3 regions were amplified from RNA transcripts. A first-round RT-PCR of the TCR CDR3 used the HTBI primer set with the Qiagen OneStep RT-PCR kit. TCRdb redid the processing of the public reads, applying fastp at Q25 and MiXCR, and retained in-frame beta chains. Identical CDR3 protein sequences are pooled into one entry, listed with their most common genes and DNA. The sample yields roughly 380,000 distinct CDR3 sequences; more than 11% were counted once. The biggest ten clones account for 11% of the sample. The sequenced sample was blood. These TCRs come from a woman aged 60-75 years with Graves' hyperthyroidism.

In this sample, this clonotype turned up a few times. The chain uses TRBV30 and TRBJ2-5, with 7 positions matching TRBD2. CDR1 and CDR2 from the germline V gene are GTSNPN and SVGIG (reference sequence). The trim removed 0 bases at V and 6 bases at J, leaving 4 bases unmatched. The CDR3 extends over 13 amino acids. In DNA, the CDR3 is TGTGCCTGGAGTGTTACAGCGGGACAGACCCAGTACTTC. Residues: CAWSVTAGQTQYF.

This clonotype showed up many times. The chain couples TRBV30 to TRBJ2-7; 10 positions agree with TRBD2. Germline CDR1 and CDR2: GTSNPN and SVGIG (reference sequence). The CDR3 contains 13 residues. V lost 4 bases and J lost 3; bases outside the gene matches: 3. DNA for the CDR3: TGTGCCTGGAAGTGGACTAGCGGCTACGAGCAGTACTTC. Translating gives CAWKWTSGYEQYF. Together with reference TRBV30 and TRBJ2-7, the CDR3 gives the full variable domain: SQTIHQWPATLVQPVGSPLSLECTVEGTSNPNLYWYRQAAGRGLQLLFYSVGIGQISSEVPQNLSASRPQDRQFILSSKKLLLSDSGFYLCAWKWTSGYEQYFGPGTRLTVT.

This clonotype was counted at least ten times. This chain joins TRBV20-1 and TRBJ2-1; D is undetermined. V was cut by 0 bases and J by 7 bases, with 7 bases left in between. This CDR3 has 12 amino acids. Germline CDR1 DFQATT, CDR2 SNEGSKA (reference sequence). CDR3 DNA: TGCAGTGCTAGAGATCGGGCAAATGAGCAGTTCTTC. This sequence encodes CSARDRANEQFF.

In its sample, this clonotype was seen once. The V and J genes are TRBV9 and TRBJ1-2; D may be TRBD1 (5 bases). The CDR3 spans 15 residues. Deletions cut 4 bases from V and 6 bases from J, with 19 bases between. The germline CDR1 and CDR2 sequences are SGDLS and YYNGEE. The CDR3 nucleotides read TGTGCCAGCAGCCCAGAGACAGAGCCCTTCAATGGCTACACCTTC. This translates into CASSPETEPFNGYTF.

Points on this clonotype: This may come from a read error, since a much larger clone is one base off. The chain combines TRBV12-5 with TRBJ1-5; maybe TRBD1 (5 bases). Germline V gene data show CDR1 as LGHNT and CDR2 as FRNRAP. The CDR3 length is 18 residues. The V end lost 3 bases, the J end lost 2 bases, and 20 bases lay between the germline ends. CDR3 DNA: TGTGCTAGTGGTTTCTCGCCAGGGAGTGACTTGGGCAATCAGCCCCAGCATTTT. Amino acid sequence: CASGFSPGSDLGNQPQHF.

This clonotype was picked up many times. This sequence joins TRBV6-2 or TRBV6-3 and TRBJ1-1, with 7 bases identical to TRBD1. This CDR3 contains 15 residues. Looked up from germline, CDR1 is MNHEY and CDR2 is SVGEGT. Unmatched junction bases numbered 11, after V lost 7 bases and J lost 3 bases. The CDR3 DNA reads as TGTGCCAGCACCCTCCGACAGGGTGTGTACACTGAAGCTTTCTTT. It encodes CASTLRQGVYTEAFF.

This clonotype showed up many times. The chain links TRBV11-1 to TRBJ1-1, with 12 bases aligning to TRBD1. The CDR3 sequence is 18 residues long. Germline V gene sequence: CDR1 SGHAT, CDR2 FQDESV (reference sequence). The trim removed 3 bases at V and 5 bases at J, leaving 13 bases unmatched. Here the CDR3 reads CASSLGLPGQGAGTEAFF. Written as DNA, the CDR3 is TGTGCCAGCAGCTTGGGCCTACCGGGACAGGGGGCCGGTACTGAAGCTTTCTTT. Full variable domain (outside the CDR3, taken from reference TRBV11-1 and TRBJ1-1): EAEVAQSPRYKITEKSQAVAFWCDPISGHATLYWYRQILGQGPELLVQFQDESVVDDSQLPKDRFSAERLKGVDSTLKIQPAELGDSAMYLCASSLGLPGQGAGTEAFFGQGTRLTVV.

The sample holds many counts of this clonotype. This chain uses TRBV10-3 with TRBJ2-1; 7 nucleotides agree with TRBD2. Germline values: CDR1 ENHRY, CDR2 SYGVKD. The CDR3 has 13 residues. Trimming took 10 bases from V and 0 from J; bases not matched to a gene: 3. The CDR3, as DNA: TGTGCCACCCAGCGGGACTCCTACAATGAGCAGTTCTTC. Its protein product is CATQRDSYNEQFF.

V and J are TRBV29-1 and TRBJ1-5, with D perhaps matching TRBD1 (5 bases). This CDR3 spans 11 amino acids. Deletions cut 6 bases from V and 12 bases from J, with 15 bases between. CDR1 is SQVTM and CDR2 is ANQGSEA in the germline V gene. CDR3 protein: CSVPTDDGQHF. The DNA for the CDR3 is TGCAGCGTCCCGACAGATGACGGCCAGCATTTT.

The sample holds many counts of this clonotype. The chain has TRBV18 and TRBJ1-2; TRBD1 is a possible D gene (5 bases). The germline V gene has CDR1 KGHSH and CDR2 LQKENI. The CDR3 has 15 residues. The V and J ends lost 1 base and 4 bases respectively, with 13 bases between them. The CDR3 nucleotides are TGTGCCAGCTCACCACAGGACACCCTAGGCTATGGCTACACCTTC. Translating gives CASSPQDTLGYGYTF.

This clonotype was counted at least ten times. The chain links TRBV20-1 to TRBJ2-1; D is perhaps TRBD1 or TRBD2 (5 bases each). The germline gives CDR1 DFQATT, CDR2 SNEGSKA (reference sequence). V shed 3 bases and J shed 7 bases, with 16 bases lying between them. The CDR3 is 14 residues long. The CDR3 here is CSASPPEGRNEQFF. The CDR3 DNA reads TGCAGTGCTAGTCCTCCCGAGGGGAGAAATGAGCAGTTCTTC.

This clonotype was observed many times. V usage is TRBV7-9 and J usage is TRBJ2-3; 7 nucleotides match TRBD2. In germline, CDR1 is SEHNR, CDR2 FQNEAQ (reference sequence). V shed 0 bases and J 1 base; nucleotides not matched to a gene: 4. The CDR3 consists of 16 residues. The CDR3 nucleotides are TGTGCCAGCAGCTTAGCCCCCGGGAGGCGCACAGATACGCAGTATTTT. The encoded protein is CASSLAPGRRTDTQYF.

The rearrangement uses TRBV20-1 and TRBJ1-1, with 9 positions matching TRBD1. The CDR3 is 17 amino acids. J lost 4 bases, V lost 3 bases, and 15 bases had no gene match. In germline, CDR1 is DFQATT, CDR2 SNEGSKA (reference sequence). The DNA for the CDR3 is TGCAGTGCTAGCCCGGTCCCGGGACAGGGAATGGTCACTGAAGCTTTCTTT. It yields the protein CSASPVPGQGMVTEAFF.

The J gene is TRBJ2-2, the V gene TRBV27, with 8 bases aligning to TRBD2. J lost 6 bases, V lost 5 bases, and 8 bases had no gene match. Per the germline V gene, CDR1 is MNHEY and CDR2 is SMNVEV (reference sequence). This CDR3 spans 15 amino acids. The CDR3 DNA follows: TGTGCCAGCAGTGCTCGAGCGGGAGTTTCCGGGGAGCTGTTTTTT. It codes for CASSARAGVSGELFF.

The chain recombines TRBV10-3 with TRBJ2-6; no reliable D call. Germline V CDR1 and CDR2: ENHRY, SYGVKD. V was trimmed by 8 bases and J by 0 bases, leaving 8 bases between them. The CDR3 sequence is 14 residues long. The CDR3 coding sequence is TGTGCCATCCGACTGTCCTCTGGGGCCAACGTCCTGACTTTC. Its translation is CAIRLSSGANVLTF.